The rows below give T cell receptor beta chains drawn from one sample of a study of control samples from healthy donors and cancer patients. The assay was immunoSEQ multiplex PCR, and TCRdb's table has in-frame clones only and misses some. The sample includes some 200,000 clones, just under 95% of them seen just once. The sample taken for sequencing was blood. All receptors come from a man aged 18 to 30 in good health. Each CDR3 is given with its conserved first and last residue. Fields, in order: J gene, V gene, D gene, clone size, CDR3 protein, CDR3 DNA. A D gene is named only where the DNA matches it firmly. Some rows have no size entry. The others give once, few or many, or a class for an expanded clone.

j_call: TRBJ2-7
v_call: TRBV2
d_call: TRBD1
clone_size: -
cdr3_aa: CASSERGTAPGEQYF
cdr3_nt: TGTGCCAGCAGTGAAAGGGGGACAGCCCCGGGCGAGCAGTACTTC

j_call: TRBJ1-4
v_call: TRBV28
d_call: -
clone_size: -
cdr3_aa: CASSSGNVPEKLFF
cdr3_nt: TGTGCCAGCAGTTCGGGAAATGTCCCTGAAAAACTGTTTTTT

j_call: TRBJ2-1
v_call: TRBV30
d_call: TRBD2
clone_size: -
cdr3_aa: CAWRGLAGVNEQFF
cdr3_nt: TGTGCCTGGAGAGGACTAGCGGGGGTAAATGAGCAGTTCTTC

j_call: TRBJ2-1
v_call: TRBV5-1
d_call: TRBD1
clone_size: -
cdr3_aa: CASSHGTGSYNEQFF
cdr3_nt: TGCGCCAGCAGCCATGGGACAGGGTCTTACAATGAGCAGTTCTTC

j_call: TRBJ2-1
v_call: TRBV6-1
d_call: TRBD1
clone_size: -
cdr3_aa: CASSGRQGAWGIDEQFF
cdr3_nt: TGTGCCAGCAGTGGACGACAGGGGGCTTGGGGTATCGATGAGCAGTTCTTC

j_call: TRBJ2-5
v_call: TRBV2
d_call: -
clone_size: few
cdr3_aa: CASSDQGQQETQYF
cdr3_nt: TGTGCCAGCAGTGATCAAGGCCAGCAAGAGACCCAGTACTTC

j_call: TRBJ2-5
v_call: TRBV2
d_call: TRBD1
clone_size: -
cdr3_aa: CASREQSGTGPRETQYF
cdr3_nt: TGTGCCAGCAGGGAGCAGTCCGGGACAGGGCCCCGAGAGACCCAGTACTTC

j_call: TRBJ2-7
v_call: TRBV24-1
d_call: -
clone_size: -
cdr3_aa: CATSDPGRSHEQYF
cdr3_nt: TGTGCCACCAGTGACCCGGGACGGTCCCACGAGCAGTACTTC

j_call: TRBJ2-4
v_call: TRBV6-2/TRBV6-3
d_call: -
clone_size: once
cdr3_aa: CASSSRLAKNIQYF
cdr3_nt: TGTGCCAGCAGTTCGCGGCTAGCCAAAAACATTCAGTACTTC

j_call: TRBJ2-2
v_call: TRBV18
d_call: -
clone_size: -
cdr3_aa: CASSGRVDTGELFF
cdr3_nt: TGTGCCAGCTCGGGACGGGTGGACACCGGGGAGCTGTTTTTT

j_call: TRBJ2-1
v_call: TRBV3-1/TRBV3-2
d_call: -
clone_size: once
cdr3_aa: CASSQYSYNEQFF
cdr3_nt: TGTGCCAGCAGCCAATATTCCTACAATGAGCAGTTCTTC

j_call: TRBJ1-3
v_call: TRBV6-4
d_call: -
clone_size: -
cdr3_aa: CASNRRGTGNTIYF
cdr3_nt: TGTGCCAGCAATCGCAGGGGTACGGGAAACACCATATATTTT

j_call: TRBJ2-7
v_call: TRBV6-6
d_call: -
clone_size: few
cdr3_aa: CASRNYEQYF
cdr3_nt: TGTGCCAGCAGAAACTACGAGCAGTACTTC

j_call: TRBJ1-5
v_call: TRBV6-4
d_call: -
clone_size: few
cdr3_aa: CASSDGGDQPQHF
cdr3_nt: TGTGCCAGCAGTGACGGGGGAGATCAGCCCCAGCATTTT

j_call: TRBJ1-2
v_call: TRBV6-1
d_call: -
clone_size: -
cdr3_aa: CASSEVGSFRSLANYGYTF
cdr3_nt: TGTGCCAGCAGTGAAGTAGGAAGCTTTAGGTCCCTAGCTAACTATGGCTACACCTTC

j_call: TRBJ1-1
v_call: TRBV6-5
d_call: -
clone_size: few
cdr3_aa: CASSYSGGSLDTEAFF
cdr3_nt: TGTGCCAGCAGTTACTCGGGGGGGAGCTTAGACACTGAAGCTTTCTTT

j_call: TRBJ1-3
v_call: TRBV30
d_call: TRBD1
clone_size: -
cdr3_aa: CAWSGRAGGSGNTIYF
cdr3_nt: TGTGCCTGGAGTGGCCGAGCAGGGGGCTCTGGAAACACCATATATTTT

j_call: TRBJ2-2
v_call: TRBV14
d_call: -
clone_size: -
cdr3_aa: CASSDKGHLTGELFF
cdr3_nt: TGTGCCAGCAGCGACAAGGGACATCTCACCGGGGAGCTGTTTTTT